These 5 T cell receptor beta chains share one sample of origin, sequenced in a study of tumor-infiltrating lymphocytes in primary liver carcinoma. A constant-region primer served to make TCR beta cDNA from roughly 540 ng total RNA. Slightly modified ARM-PCR served as the procedure for the TCR beta libraries. These libraries came from three rounds of nested multiplex PCR. A C-beta reverse primer and TRBV1-TRBV30 forward primers served in each of the first two PCR rounds, at 9 to 10 cycles apiece. TCRdb independently ran MiXCR on the multiplex PCR reads; one entry per CDR3 protein. Here the sample spans roughly 120,000 distinct CDR3 sequences, around 62% being singletons. Co-extraction yielded RNA and DNA from around 20-30 mg of unsorted bulk tissue. The sequenced sample was liver tumor tissue from sampling region 1. Subset reported: tumor region T1, superior pole. These receptors were collected from a woman aged 60-75 years with primary liver carcinoma and hepatitis B virus infection.

CDR3 amino acids: CASSSLRGAWEQYF. CDR3 DNA sequence: TGTGCCAGCAGTTCCCTCAGGGGGGCCTGGGAGCAGTACTTC. V is TRBV28 and J is TRBJ2-7; D may be TRBD1 (7 bases). The CDR3 is 14 residues long. Germline lookup yields CDR1 MDHEN and CDR2 SYDVKM. V gave up 4 bases and J gave up 7 bases, with 17 bases separating them.

Notes on this clonotype: This may be a read error, as it is one base from a much larger clone. The chain links TRBV10-2 to TRBJ1-5; 7 bases agree with TRBD1. CDR1 WSHSY and CDR2 SAAADI come from the germline V gene. CDR3 size: 14 residues. CDR3 coding DNA: TGCGTCAGCTGGCGCGGGACAGACAATCAGCCCCAGCATTTT. The encoded protein is CVSWRGTDNQPQHF.

Note on this clonotype: One junction end does not reproduce the germline sequence, and a read error may be involved. CDR3 bases: TGCATCGCCAGGGACTTTTACATTGAGCAGTTCTTC. Translating gives CIARDFYIEQFF. The chain uses TRBV29-1 and TRBJ2-1; a weak D match, TRBD2 (6 bases). The CDR3 consists of 12 residues. Germline CDR1 SQVTM, CDR2 ANQGSEA.

Worth noting for this clonotype: The conserved phenylalanine or tryptophan normally closing the CDR3 is absent here, so this likely arose from a read error. This chain joins TRBV4-1 and TRBJ1-6, with D tentatively TRBD1 (6 bases). This CDR3 is built from 12 residues. Germline lookup yields CDR1 MGHRA and CDR2 YSYEKL. The DNA for the CDR3 is TGCGCTAGCAGCCAGGGGAGGGCACCCCTCCACTAT. Protein: CASSQGRAPLHY.

Comment on this clonotype: The CDR3 end shows no conserved phenylalanine or tryptophan, and so a read error is likely. CDR3: CASSPEGNVNQPQHL. Here the CDR3 DNA reads TGTGCCAGCAGCCCCGAGGGGAATGTCAATCAGCCCCAGCATCTT. The genes are TRBV12-3 or TRBV12-4 and TRBJ1-5; perhaps TRBD1 as D (5 bases). Deletions cut 6 bases from V and 3 bases from J, with 15 bases between. The length of the CDR3 is 15 residues.